This T cell receptor beta chain was sequenced during a study of blood T cells in healthy people across ages. A second about 7 to 12 cycle PCR used barcoded and J-beta primers. TCRdb redid the calling of the 5' RACE reads with MiXCR, one entry per CDR3 protein. This sample yields hundreds of thousands of distinct CDR3 sequences, of which roughly 43% are seen a single time; under 25% belongs to the top ten. This CDR3 has 16 residues. CDR1 is DFQATT and CDR2 is SNEGSKA in the germline V gene (reference sequence). Note on this clonotype: The target antigen is unknown.

Study-level results: The fall in TCR beta diversity per million T cells was roughly linear with age.

The sequencing input was blood. The chain uses TRBV20-1 and TRBJ2-5, with 9 bases aligning to TRBD2. Near its end, the DNA agrees better with TRBJ2-7, so the J call may be wrong. The clonotype was recovered from a woman in her sixties in good health. The CDR3 coding sequence is TGCAGTGCTAGAGTCGGTAGCGGGAGTGTCGACATCGAGCAGTACTTC. It yields the protein CSARVGSGSVDIEQYF.